The TCR beta chain described here comes from a study of regulatory and conventional T cells in RAG deficiency. Blood CD4+ CD25-low CD127-high conventional T cells supplied the genomic DNA template. Clones were sequenced by immunoSEQ multiplex PCR, and TCRdb holds only the in-frame ones, with some missing. The sample yields some 31,000 clones, over 90% seen once. The CDR3 covers 13 residues. V shed 5 bases and J 4 bases; nucleotides not matched to a gene: 4. Germline-derived CDR1 and CDR2 are WNHNN and SYGVQD (reference sequence). The sample also formed part of further work on regulatory T cells. Per that paper: The primer mix had 52 TRBV and 13 TRBJ primers.

The sequence was collected from a human donor in good health. The rearrangement uses TRBV10-1 and TRBJ1-1; 7 bases are shared with TRBD1. Sequencing used CD25- CD4+ T cells sorted from blood. The CDR3 protein is CASSWTGSTEAFF. The CDR3 DNA sequence: TGCGCCAGCAGTTGGACAGGCTCCACTGAAGCTTTCTTT.